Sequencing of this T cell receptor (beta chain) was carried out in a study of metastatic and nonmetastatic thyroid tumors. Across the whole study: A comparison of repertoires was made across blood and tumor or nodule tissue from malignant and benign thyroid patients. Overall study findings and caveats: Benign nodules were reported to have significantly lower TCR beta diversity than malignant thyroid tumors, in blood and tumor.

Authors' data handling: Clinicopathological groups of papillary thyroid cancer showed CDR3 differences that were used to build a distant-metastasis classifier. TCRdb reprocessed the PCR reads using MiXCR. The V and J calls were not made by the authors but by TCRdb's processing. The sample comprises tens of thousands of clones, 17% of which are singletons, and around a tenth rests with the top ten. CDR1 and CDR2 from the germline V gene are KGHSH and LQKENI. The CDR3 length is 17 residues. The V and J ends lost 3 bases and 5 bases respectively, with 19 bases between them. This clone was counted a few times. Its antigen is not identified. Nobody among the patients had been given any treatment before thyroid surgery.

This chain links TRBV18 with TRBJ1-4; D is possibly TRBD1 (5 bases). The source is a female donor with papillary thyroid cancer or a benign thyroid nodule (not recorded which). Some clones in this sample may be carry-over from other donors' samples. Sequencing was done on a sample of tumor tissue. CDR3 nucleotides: TGTGCCAGCTCACCGGAGGACCTCAGTAGGGGAAATGAAAAACTGTTTTTT. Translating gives CASSPEDLSRGNEKLFF.